These 9 T cell receptor beta chains were sequenced from one sample in a study of T cell responses to AZD1222 COVID-19 vaccine. Some clones are missing from TCRdb's copy, which holds only in-frame ones; the method was immunoSEQ multiplex PCR. The sample has tens of thousands of clones, approximately 85% seen once; the top ten hold roughly 19%. This material consisted of peripheral blood, taken on day 0 of MenACWY control vaccination. These receptors were taken from an adult in good health.

This chain joins TRBV3-1 (or the pseudogene TRBV3-2) and TRBJ2-2; maybe TRBD1 (5 bases). V was cut by 0 bases and J by 2 bases, with 19 bases left in between. CDR1 is LGHDT and CDR2 is YNNKEL in the germline V gene (reference sequence). The CDR3 is 19 amino acids. The CDR3 nucleotides read TGTGCCAGCAGCCAAGATTGGGGCCGGCAAGGGGCCAACACCGGGGAGCTGTTTTTT. Its protein product is CASSQDWGRQGANTGELFF.

This clone appeared a single time. The chain is built from TRBV7-9 and TRBJ2-3; 8 nucleotides align to TRBD2. The germline CDR1 and CDR2 sequences are SEHNR and FQNEAQ (reference sequence). CDR3 size: 17 residues. V trimming: 3 bases; J trimming: 2 bases; junction bases outside the gene matches: 10. CDR3 coding DNA: TGTGCCAGCAGCTTTTTCAGCGGGAGTACGAACACAGATACGCAGTATTTT. This encodes CASSFFSGSTNTDTQYF.

The chain couples TRBV24-1 to TRBJ1-5, with a tentative D call TRBD1 (5 bases). The V gene lost 0 bases and the J gene lost 9 bases, with 11 bases spanning the gap. Germline V gives CDR1 KGHDR, CDR2 SFDVKD. The CDR3 is 14 residues long. CDR3 sequence: CATSDLRTFRPQHF. For the CDR3, the DNA is TGTGCCACCAGTGATTTGCGGACATTTAGGCCCCAGCATTTT.

The chain is built from TRBV10-2 and TRBJ1-1, with TRBD1 as a possible D gene (6 bases). Trimming stripped 7 bases from V and 5 bases from J, with 17 bases between. CDR3 length: 14 residues. CDR1 is WSHSY and CDR2 is SAAADI in the germline V gene. The CDR3 protein is CASTDMSRGTEAFF. Written as DNA, the CDR3 is TGCGCCAGCACCGACATGTCCAGGGGTACTGAAGCTTTCTTT.

The chain combines TRBV15 with TRBJ1-4; perhaps TRBD1 as D (5 bases). Looked up from germline, CDR1 is LNHNV and CDR2 is YYDKDF (reference sequence). Trimming cost V 0 bases and J 7 bases, with 12 bases left between them. CDR3 length: 15 residues. The CDR3 bases are TGTGCCACCAGCAGAGATCCGCAGGGCAGTGAAAAACTGTTTTTT. Encoded protein: CATSRDPQGSEKLFF.

This chain connects TRBV29-1 to TRBJ2-3; the match to TRBD2 covers 12 bases. The CDR3 is made up of 14 amino acids. V was pared by 8 bases and J by 2 bases, with 5 bases of the junction left unmatched. Germline lookup yields CDR1 SQVTM and CDR2 ANQGSEA. Here the CDR3 reads CSLRTSGTTDTQYF. The CDR3 DNA follows: TGCAGCCTCCGGACTAGCGGGACCACAGATACGCAGTATTTT.

Concerning this clone: Other DNA sequences from this sample encode an identical CDR3 as well. The chain couples TRBV11-3 to TRBJ1-1; D is undetermined. Germline-derived CDR1 and CDR2 are SGHNT and YENEEA. The CDR3 consists of 13 residues. V lost 5 bases and J lost 0, with 7 bases in between. The CDR3 spells CASSLDLNTEAFF. CDR3 DNA sequence: TGTGCCAGCAGCCTTGATCTGAACACTGAAGCTTTCTTT. Based on the CDR3 plus reference TRBV11-3 and TRBJ1-1, the full variable domain is EAGVVQSPRYKIIEKKQPVAFWCNPISGHNTLYWYLQNLGQGPELLIRYENEEAVDDSQLPKDRFSAERLKGVDSTLKIQPAELGDSAVYLCASSLDLNTEAFFGQGTRLTVV.

The chain joins TRBV28 to TRBJ2-1; D may match TRBD1 or TRBD2 (5 bases each). The V end was cut by 3 bases, the J end by 5 bases, with 11 bases between. The V gene's germline CDR1 is MDHEN and CDR2 SYDVKM. The CDR3 totals 14 residues. The CDR3 is CASSLGTSDNEQFF. For the CDR3, the DNA is TGTGCCAGCAGTTTGGGGACGTCGGACAATGAGCAGTTCTTC.

The chain has TRBV29-1 and TRBJ1-1, with D hard to call. The V end lost 2 bases, the J end lost 5 bases, and 21 bases lay between the germline ends. Looked up from germline, CDR1 is SQVTM and CDR2 is ANQGSEA. CDR3 size: 16 residues. The chain's CDR3 is CSVEQAADKVGTEAFF. The CDR3 DNA reads as TGCAGCGTTGAACAGGCAGCCGACAAAGTAGGGACTGAAGCTTTCTTT.